This TCR beta chain came from a study of control samples from healthy donors and cancer patients. Germline CDR1 and CDR2: SGHNT and YYREEE (reference sequence). The CDR3 extends over 15 amino acids. V was cut by 4 bases and J by 2 bases, with 12 bases left in between. Profiling relied on immunoSEQ multiplex PCR, and the TCRdb table lists in-frame clones only, not all of them. Of about 85,000 clones detected, 90% appear once; the ten largest clones hold less than 4.5%. Sequenced material: blood. This receptor was identified in a woman between 18 and 29 years old in good health. The V and J genes are TRBV5-4 and TRBJ2-2; the D is unclear. The chain's CDR3 is CASSNPTANTGELFF. Here the CDR3 DNA reads TGTGCCAGCAGCAATCCTACAGCAAACACCGGGGAGCTGTTTTTT.